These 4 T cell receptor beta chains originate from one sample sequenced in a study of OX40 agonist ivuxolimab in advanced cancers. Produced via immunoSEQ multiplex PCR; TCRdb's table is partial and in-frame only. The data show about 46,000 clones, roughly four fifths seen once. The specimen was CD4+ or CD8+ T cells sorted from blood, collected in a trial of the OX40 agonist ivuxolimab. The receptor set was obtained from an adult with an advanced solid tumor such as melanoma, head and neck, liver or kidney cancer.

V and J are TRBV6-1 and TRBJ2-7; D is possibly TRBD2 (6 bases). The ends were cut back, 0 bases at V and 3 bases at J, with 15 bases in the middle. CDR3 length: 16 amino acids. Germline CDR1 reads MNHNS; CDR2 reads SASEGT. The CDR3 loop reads CASSEALGVGGYEQYF. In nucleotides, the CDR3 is TGTGCCAGCAGTGAAGCGCTAGGTGTGGGAGGCTACGAGCAGTACTTC.

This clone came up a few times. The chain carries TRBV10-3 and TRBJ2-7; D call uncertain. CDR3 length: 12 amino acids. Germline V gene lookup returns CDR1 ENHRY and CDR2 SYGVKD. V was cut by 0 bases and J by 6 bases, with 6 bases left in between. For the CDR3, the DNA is TGTGCCATCAGTGAGTCGACGAGCGAGCAGTACTTC. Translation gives CAISESTSEQYF.

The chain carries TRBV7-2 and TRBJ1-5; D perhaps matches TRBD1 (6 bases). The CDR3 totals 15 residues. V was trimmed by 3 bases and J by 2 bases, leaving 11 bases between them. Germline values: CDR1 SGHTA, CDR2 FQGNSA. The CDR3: CASSFDRFGNQPQHF. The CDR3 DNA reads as TGTGCCAGCAGCTTCGACAGGTTTGGCAATCAGCCCCAGCATTTT. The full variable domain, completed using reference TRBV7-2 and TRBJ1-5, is GAGVSQSPSNKVTEKGKDVELRCDPISGHTALYWYRQSLGQGLEFLIYFQGNSAPDKSGLPSDRFSAERTGGSVSTLTIQRTQQEDSAVYLCASSFDRFGNQPQHFGDGTRLSIL.

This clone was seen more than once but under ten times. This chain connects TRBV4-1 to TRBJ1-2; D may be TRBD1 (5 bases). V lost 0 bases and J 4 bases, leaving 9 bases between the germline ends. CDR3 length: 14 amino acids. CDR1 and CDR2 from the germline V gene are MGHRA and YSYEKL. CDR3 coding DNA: TGCGCCAGCAGCCAAGAGTTACAGGCCTATGGCTACACCTTC. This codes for CASSQELQAYGYTF.